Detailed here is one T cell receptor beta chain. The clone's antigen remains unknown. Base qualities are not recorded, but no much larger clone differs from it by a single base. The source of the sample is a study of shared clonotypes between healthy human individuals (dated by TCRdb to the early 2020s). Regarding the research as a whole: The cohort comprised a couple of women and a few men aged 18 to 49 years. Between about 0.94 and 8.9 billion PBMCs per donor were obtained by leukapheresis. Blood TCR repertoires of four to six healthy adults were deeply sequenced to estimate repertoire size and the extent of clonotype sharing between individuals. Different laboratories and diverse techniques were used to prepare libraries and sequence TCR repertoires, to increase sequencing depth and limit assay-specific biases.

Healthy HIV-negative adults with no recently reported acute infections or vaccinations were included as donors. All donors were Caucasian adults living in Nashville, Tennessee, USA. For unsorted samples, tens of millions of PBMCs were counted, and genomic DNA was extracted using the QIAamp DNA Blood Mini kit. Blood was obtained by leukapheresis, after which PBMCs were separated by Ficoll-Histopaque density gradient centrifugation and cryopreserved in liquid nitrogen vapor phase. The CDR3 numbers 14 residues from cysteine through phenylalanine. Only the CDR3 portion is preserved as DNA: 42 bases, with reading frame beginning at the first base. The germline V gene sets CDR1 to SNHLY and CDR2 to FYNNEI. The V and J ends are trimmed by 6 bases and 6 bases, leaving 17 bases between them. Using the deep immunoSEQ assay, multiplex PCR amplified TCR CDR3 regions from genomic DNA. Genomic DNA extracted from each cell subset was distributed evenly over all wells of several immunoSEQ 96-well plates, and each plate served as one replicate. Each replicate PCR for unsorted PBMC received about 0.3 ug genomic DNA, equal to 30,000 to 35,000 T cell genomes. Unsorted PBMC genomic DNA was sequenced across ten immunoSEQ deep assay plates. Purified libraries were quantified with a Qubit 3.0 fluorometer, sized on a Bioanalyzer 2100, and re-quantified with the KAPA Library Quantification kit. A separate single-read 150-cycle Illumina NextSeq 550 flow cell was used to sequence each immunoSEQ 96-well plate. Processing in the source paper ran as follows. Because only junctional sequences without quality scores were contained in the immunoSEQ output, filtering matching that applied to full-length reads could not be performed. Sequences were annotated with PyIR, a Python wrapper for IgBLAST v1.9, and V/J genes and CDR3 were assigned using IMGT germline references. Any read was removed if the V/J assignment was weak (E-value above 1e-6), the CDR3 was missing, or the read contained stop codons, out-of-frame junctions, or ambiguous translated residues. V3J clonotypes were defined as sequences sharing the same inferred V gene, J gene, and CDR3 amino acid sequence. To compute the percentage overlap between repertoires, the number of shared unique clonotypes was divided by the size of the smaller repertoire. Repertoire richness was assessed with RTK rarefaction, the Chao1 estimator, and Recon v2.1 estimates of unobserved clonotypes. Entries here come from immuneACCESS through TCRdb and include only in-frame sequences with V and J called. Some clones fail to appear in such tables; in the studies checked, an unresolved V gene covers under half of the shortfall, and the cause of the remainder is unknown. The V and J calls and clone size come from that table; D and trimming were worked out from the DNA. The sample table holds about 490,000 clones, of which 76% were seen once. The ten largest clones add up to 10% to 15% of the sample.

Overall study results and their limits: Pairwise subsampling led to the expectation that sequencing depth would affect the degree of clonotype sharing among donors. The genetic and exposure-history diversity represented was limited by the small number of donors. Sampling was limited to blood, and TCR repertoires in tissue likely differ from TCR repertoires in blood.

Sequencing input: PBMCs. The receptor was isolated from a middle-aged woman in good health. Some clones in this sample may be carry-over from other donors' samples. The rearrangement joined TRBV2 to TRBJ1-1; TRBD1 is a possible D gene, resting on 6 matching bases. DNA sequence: TGTGCCAGCAGACGGGGCCTCGGGGGGCCTGAAGCTTTCTTT. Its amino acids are CASRRGLGGPEAFF.